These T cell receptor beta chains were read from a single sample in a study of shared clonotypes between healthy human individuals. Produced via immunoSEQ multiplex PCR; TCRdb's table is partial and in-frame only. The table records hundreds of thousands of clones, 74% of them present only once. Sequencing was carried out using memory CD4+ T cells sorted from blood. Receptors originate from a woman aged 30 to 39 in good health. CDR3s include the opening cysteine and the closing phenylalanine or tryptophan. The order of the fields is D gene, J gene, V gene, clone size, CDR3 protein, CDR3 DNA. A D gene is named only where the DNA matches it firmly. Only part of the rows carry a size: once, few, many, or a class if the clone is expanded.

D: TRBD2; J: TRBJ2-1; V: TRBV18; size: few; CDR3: CASSPLAGGPNEQFF; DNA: TGTGCCAGCTCTCCTCTAGCGGGAGGGCCAAATGAGCAGTTCTTC
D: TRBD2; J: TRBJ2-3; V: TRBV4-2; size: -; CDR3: CASSPTSGITDTQYF; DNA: TGTGCCAGCAGCCCGACTAGCGGGATCACAGATACGCAGTATTTT
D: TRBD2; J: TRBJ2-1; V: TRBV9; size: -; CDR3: CASSISGVDNEQFF; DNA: TGTGCCAGCAGCATCAGCGGGGTAGACAATGAGCAGTTCTTC
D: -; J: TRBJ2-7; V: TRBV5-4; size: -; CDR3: CASSLQGTYEQYF; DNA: TGTGCCAGCAGCTTGCAGGGTACCTACGAGCAGTACTTC
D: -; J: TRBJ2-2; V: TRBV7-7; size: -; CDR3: CASVVGGELFF; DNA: TGTGCCAGCGTCGTTGGCGGGGAGCTGTTTTTT
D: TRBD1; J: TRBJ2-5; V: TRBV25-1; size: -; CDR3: CASVGDRDQETQYF; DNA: TGTGCCAGCGTCGGGGACAGGGATCAAGAGACCCAGTACTTC
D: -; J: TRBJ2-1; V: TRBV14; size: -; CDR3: CASSQPLLGRSNEQFF; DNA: TGTGCCAGCAGCCAACCCCTCCTCGGGAGATCCAATGAGCAGTTCTTC
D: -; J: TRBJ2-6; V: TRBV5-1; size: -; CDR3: CASSISTGSGANVLTF; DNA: TGCGCCAGCAGCATTAGTACAGGGTCTGGGGCCAACGTCCTGACTTTC
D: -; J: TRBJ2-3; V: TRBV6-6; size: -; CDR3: CASISHSSDTQYF; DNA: TGTGCCAGCATAAGCCACAGCTCAGATACGCAGTATTTT
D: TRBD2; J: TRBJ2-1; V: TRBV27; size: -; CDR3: CASSAKPGLAGDNEQFF; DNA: TGTGCCAGCAGTGCGAAACCTGGACTAGCGGGAGACAATGAGCAGTTCTTC
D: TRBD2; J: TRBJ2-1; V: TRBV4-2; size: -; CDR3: CASSHTVAGDEQFF; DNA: TGTGCCAGCAGCCATACGGTAGCGGGAGATGAGCAGTTCTTC
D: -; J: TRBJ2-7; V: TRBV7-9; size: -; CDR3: CASSPRGLIYEQYF; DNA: TGTGCCAGCAGCCCCAGGGGACTTATCTACGAGCAGTACTTC
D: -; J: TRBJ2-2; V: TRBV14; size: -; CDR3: CASSRLRAANTGELFF; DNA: TGTGCCAGCAGCCGCTTGCGGGCCGCGAACACCGGGGAGCTGTTTTTT
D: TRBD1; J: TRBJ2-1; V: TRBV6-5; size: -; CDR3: CASSQPGTGGKEQFF; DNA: TGTGCCAGCAGTCAACCCGGGACAGGGGGCAAAGAGCAGTTCTTC
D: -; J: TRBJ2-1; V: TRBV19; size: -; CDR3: CASSKGYLADHYNEQFF; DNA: TGTGCCAGTAGTAAGGGCTATTTAGCGGACCATTACAATGAGCAGTTCTTC
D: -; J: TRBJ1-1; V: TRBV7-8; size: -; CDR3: CASSPWGGFRVDRAFF; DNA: TGTGCCAGCAGCCCCTGGGGGGGGTTTAGAGTGGATAGAGCTTTCTTT
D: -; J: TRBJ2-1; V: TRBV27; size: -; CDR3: CASSLSRNGYPSYNEQFF; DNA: TGTGCCAGCAGTTTATCGCGGAACGGCTACCCCTCCTACAATGAGCAGTTCTTC
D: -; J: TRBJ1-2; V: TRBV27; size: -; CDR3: CASSSRLGPRYGYTF; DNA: TGTGCCAGCAGTTCTAGATTGGGCCCTAGGTATGGCTACACCTTC
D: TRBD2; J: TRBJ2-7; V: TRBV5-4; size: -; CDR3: CASRSGTSNEQYF; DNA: TGTGCCAGCAGATCTGGGACTAGCAACGAGCAGTACTTC
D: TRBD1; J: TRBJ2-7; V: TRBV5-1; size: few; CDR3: CASSPAGGTYEQYF; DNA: TGCGCCAGCAGCCCCGCAGGGGGTACCTACGAGCAGTACTTC
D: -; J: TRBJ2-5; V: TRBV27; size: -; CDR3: CASRNHAFKETQYF; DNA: TGTGCCAGCAGGAACCACGCCTTTAAAGAGACCCAGTACTTC
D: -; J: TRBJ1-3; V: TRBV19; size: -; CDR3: CASSIGRRSSGNTIYF; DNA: TGTGCCAGTAGTATAGGTCGGCGGAGCTCTGGAAACACCATATATTTT
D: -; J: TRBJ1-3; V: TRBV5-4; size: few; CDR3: CASSSGRASTFSGNTIYF; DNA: TGTGCCAGCAGCTCTGGCAGGGCTTCAACGTTCTCTGGAAACACCATATATTTT
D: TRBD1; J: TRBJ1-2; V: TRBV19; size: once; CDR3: CASSITMAKQGNYGYTF; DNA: TGTGCCAGTAGTATAACAATGGCAAAACAGGGGAACTATGGCTACACCTTC
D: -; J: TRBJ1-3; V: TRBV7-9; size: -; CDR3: CASSFFGSGNTIYF; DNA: TGTGCCAGCAGCTTTTTTGGCTCTGGAAACACCATATATTTT
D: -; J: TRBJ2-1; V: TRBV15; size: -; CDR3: CATSRAGVARYNEQFF; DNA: TGTGCCACCAGCAGAGCAGGGGTAGCGAGGTACAATGAGCAGTTCTTC
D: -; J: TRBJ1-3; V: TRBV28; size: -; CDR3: CASSRIKSGSGNTIYF; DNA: TGTGCCAGCAGCCGTATTAAGTCAGGGTCTGGAAACACCATATATTTT
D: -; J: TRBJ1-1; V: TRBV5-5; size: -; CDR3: CASRTAQGPTEAFF; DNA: TGTGCCAGCAGAACAGCTCAGGGTCCCACTGAAGCTTTCTTT
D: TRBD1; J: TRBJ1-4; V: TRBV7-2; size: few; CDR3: CASSSTGVKGEKLFF; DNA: TGTGCCAGCAGCTCAACAGGGGTTAAGGGAGAAAAACTGTTTTTT
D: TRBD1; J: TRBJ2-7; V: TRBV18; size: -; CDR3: CASSPGQVYEQYF; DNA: TGTGCCAGCTCACCGGGACAGGTGTACGAGCAGTACTTC
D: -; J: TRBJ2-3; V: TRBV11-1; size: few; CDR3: CASSPPPGTPSTDTQYF; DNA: TGTGCCAGCAGCCCCCCACCAGGGACTCCGAGCACAGATACGCAGTATTTT
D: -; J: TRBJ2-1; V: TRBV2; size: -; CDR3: CASSGSRGRHNEQFF; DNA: TGTGCCAGCAGTGGAAGCAGGGGACGGCACAATGAGCAGTTCTTC
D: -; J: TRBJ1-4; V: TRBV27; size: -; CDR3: CASGDEGWSEKLFF; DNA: TGTGCCAGCGGAGATGAGGGGTGGAGTGAAAAACTGTTTTTT
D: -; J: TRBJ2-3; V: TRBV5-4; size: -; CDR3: CASSTLTLDTQYF; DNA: TGTGCCAGCAGCACCTTGACCCTGGATACGCAGTATTTT
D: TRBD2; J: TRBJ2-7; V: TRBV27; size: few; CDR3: CASSDGGSSYEQYF; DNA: TGTGCCAGCAGCGATGGCGGGAGTTCCTACGAGCAGTACTTC
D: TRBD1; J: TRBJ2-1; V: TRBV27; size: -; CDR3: CASTSEDRGYNEQFF; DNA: TGTGCCAGCACCTCAGAGGACAGGGGCTACAATGAGCAGTTCTTC
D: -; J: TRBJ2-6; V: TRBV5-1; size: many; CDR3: CASSRTPSSGANVLTF; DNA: TGCGCCAGCAGCAGGACACCAAGCTCTGGGGCCAACGTCCTGACTTTC
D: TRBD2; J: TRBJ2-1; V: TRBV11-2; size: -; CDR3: CASSANSGRSYNEQFF; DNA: TGTGCCAGCAGCGCAAATAGCGGGAGGAGTTACAATGAGCAGTTCTTC
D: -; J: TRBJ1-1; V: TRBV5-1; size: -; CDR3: CASSSGQANTEAFF; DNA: TGCGCCAGCAGCTCAGGACAAGCGAACACTGAAGCTTTCTTT
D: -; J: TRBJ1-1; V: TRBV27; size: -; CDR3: CASRQQTANTEAFF; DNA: TGTGCCAGCAGGCAACAGACAGCCAACACTGAAGCTTTCTTT
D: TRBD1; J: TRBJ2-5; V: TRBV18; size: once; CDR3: CASSPAGGQGETQYF; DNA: TGTGCCAGCTCACCAGCAGGGGGCCAGGGGGAGACCCAGTACTTC
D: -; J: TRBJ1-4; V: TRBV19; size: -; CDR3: CASSISLANEKLFF; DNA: TGTGCCAGTAGTATTTCCCTGGCAAATGAAAAACTGTTTTTT
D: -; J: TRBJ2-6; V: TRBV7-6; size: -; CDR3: CASSLVTGTGANVLTF; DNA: TGTGCCAGCAGCTTAGTGACAGGTACCGGGGCCAACGTCCTGACTTTC
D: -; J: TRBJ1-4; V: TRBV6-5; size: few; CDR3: CASSYRGLTNEKLFF; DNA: TGTGCCAGCAGTTACCGTGGCCTAACTAATGAAAAACTGTTTTTT
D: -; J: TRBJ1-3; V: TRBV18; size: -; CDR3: CASSPGTTGNTIYF; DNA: TGTGCCAGCTCACCGGGGACAACTGGAAACACCATATATTTT
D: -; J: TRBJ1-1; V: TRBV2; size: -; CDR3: CASSPQAFNTEAFF; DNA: TGTGCCAGCAGTCCACAGGCTTTCAACACTGAAGCTTTCTTT
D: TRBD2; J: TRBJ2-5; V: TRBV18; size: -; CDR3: CASSPGSGPQETQYF; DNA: TGTGCCAGCTCACCCGGTAGCGGGCCTCAAGAGACCCAGTACTTC
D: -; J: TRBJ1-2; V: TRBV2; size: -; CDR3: CASSDRGYGYTF; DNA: TGTGCCAGCAGTGACAGGGGATATGGCTACACCTTC
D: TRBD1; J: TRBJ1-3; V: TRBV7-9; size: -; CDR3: CASSRTGPGNTIYF; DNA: TGTGCCAGCAGCCGGACAGGGCCAGGAAACACCATATATTTT
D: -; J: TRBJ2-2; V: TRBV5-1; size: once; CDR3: CASSLVYSGELFF; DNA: TGCGCCAGCAGCTTGGTGTATAGCGGGGAGCTGTTTTTT
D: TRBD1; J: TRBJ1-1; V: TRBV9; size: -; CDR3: CASSVSHTGDTEAFF; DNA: TGTGCCAGCAGCGTATCCCACACAGGGGACACTGAAGCTTTCTTT
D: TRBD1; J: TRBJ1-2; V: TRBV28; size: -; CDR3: CAIGQGASYGYTF; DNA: TGTGCCATCGGGCAGGGGGCGAGCTATGGCTACACCTTC
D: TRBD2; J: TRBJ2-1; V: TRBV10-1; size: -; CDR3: CASSEVAGDIYNEQFF; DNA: TGCGCCAGCAGTGAAGTAGCGGGGGATATATACAATGAGCAGTTCTTC
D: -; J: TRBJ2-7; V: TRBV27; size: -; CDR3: CASSEAQLNEQYF; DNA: TGTGCCAGCAGCGAAGCACAACTAAACGAGCAGTACTTC
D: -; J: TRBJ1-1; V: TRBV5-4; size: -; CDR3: CASSLEGSRTEAFF; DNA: TGTGCCAGCAGCTTGGAGGGGTCCCGGACTGAAGCTTTCTTT
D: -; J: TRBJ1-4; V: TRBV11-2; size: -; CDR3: CASSSSWGAANEKLFF; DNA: TGTGCCAGCAGCTCGTCCTGGGGGGCGGCTAATGAAAAACTGTTTTTT